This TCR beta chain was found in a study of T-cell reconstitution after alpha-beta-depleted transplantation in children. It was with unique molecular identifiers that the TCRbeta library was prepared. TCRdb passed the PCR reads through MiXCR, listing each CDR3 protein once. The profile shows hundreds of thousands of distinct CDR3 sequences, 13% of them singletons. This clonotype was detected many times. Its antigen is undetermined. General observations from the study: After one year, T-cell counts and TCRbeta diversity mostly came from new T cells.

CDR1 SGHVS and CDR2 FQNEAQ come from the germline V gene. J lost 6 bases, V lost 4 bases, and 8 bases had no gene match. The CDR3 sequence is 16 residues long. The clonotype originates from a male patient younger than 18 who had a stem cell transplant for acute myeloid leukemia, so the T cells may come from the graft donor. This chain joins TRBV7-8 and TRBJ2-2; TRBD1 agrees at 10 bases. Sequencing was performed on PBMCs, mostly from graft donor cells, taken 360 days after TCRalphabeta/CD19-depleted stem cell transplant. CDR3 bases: TGTGCCAGCAGCTCGCCGGGACAGGGGATATCCGGGGAGCTGTTTTTT. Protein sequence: CASSSPGQGISGELFF.